This TCR beta chain was retrieved from a study of CD8 T cells in ankylosing spondylitis. TCRdb reanalysed the 5' RACE reads using MiXCR and keeps one entry per CDR3 protein. Among around 90,000 distinct CDR3 sequences, around 25% were seen once, and the ten largest hold around three fifths. The CDR3 runs 11 residues. V lost 1 base, J lost 10 bases, and 5 bases lay in between. The germline V gene encodes CDR1 KGHSH and CDR2 LQKENI. The table lists this clonotype with a few counts. This TCR came from a male donor with ankylosing spondylitis or in good health (not recorded which). The chain carries TRBV18 and TRBJ2-1; D gene unclear. The sequencing input was blood, either unsorted or a sorted T cell fraction (not recorded which). CDR3 sequence reads: CASSPLGEQFF. DNA for the CDR3: TGTGCCAGCTCACCACTGGGAGAGCAGTTCTTC. Full variable domain (rest looked up from reference TRBV18 and TRBJ2-1): NAGVMQNPRHLVRRRGQEARLRCSPMKGHSHVYWYRQLPEEGLKFMVYLQKENIIDESGMPKERFSAEFPKEGPSILRIQQVVRGDSAAYFCASSPLGEQFFGPGTRLTVL.